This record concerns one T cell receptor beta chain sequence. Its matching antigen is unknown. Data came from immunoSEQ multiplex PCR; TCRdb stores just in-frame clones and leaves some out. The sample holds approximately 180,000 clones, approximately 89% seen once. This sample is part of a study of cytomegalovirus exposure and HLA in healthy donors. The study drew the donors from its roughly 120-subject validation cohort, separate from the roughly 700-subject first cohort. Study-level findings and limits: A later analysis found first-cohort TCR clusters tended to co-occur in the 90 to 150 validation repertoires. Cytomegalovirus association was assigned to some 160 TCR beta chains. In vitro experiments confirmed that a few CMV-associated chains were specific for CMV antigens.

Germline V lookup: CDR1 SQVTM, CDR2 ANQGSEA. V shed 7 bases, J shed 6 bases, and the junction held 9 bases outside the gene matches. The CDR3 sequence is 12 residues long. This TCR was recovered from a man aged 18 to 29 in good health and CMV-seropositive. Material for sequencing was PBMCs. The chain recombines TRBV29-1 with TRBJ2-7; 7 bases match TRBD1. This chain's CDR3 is CSAEDRLTEQYF. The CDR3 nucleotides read TGCAGCGCCGAGGACAGGTTGACCGAGCAGTACTTC.